The sample holds many counts of the clone carrying this T cell receptor beta chain. Its specificity is not known. Template switching introduced a universal primer site, and the cDNA bore unique molecular identifiers. TCRdb processed the 5' RACE reads anew with MiXCR; each CDR3 protein has one entry. The sample lists a few hundred thousand distinct CDR3 sequences; about a fifth were seen once. The data were obtained in a study of identical twins. Whole-study findings and limits: Findings depended on cross-sectional statistics rather than tracking the same donors. Beta clonotypes that were abundant in cord blood contained fewer insertions, a pattern absent from memory repertoires.

The germline V gene has CDR1 DFQATT and CDR2 SNEGSKA (reference sequence). The CDR3 loop spans 13 amino acids. V was cut by 7 bases and J by 0 bases, with 10 bases left in between. The donors were all healthy and Caucasian. This sequence joins TRBV20-1 and TRBJ1-5; D remains unclear. Sequenced material: naive T cells sorted from blood. The sequence was obtained from a man between 45 and 60 years old in good health. The CDR3: CSVAEHSNQPQHF. CDR3 bases: TGCAGTGTAGCAGAACATAGCAATCAGCCCCAGCATTTT.